The rows below give T cell receptor beta chains drawn from one sample of a study of Graves' ophthalmopathy and Graves' hyperthyroidism. From the multiplex PCR reads, TCRdb called clonotypes with MiXCR, one entry per CDR3 protein. This sample has about 370,000 distinct CDR3 sequences, with about a sixth found just once. Sequenced input: peripheral blood. Source of these receptors: an adult woman with stable Graves' hyperthyroidism. CDR3s include the opening cysteine and the closing phenylalanine or tryptophan. Fields, in order: CDR3 protein, V gene, CDR3 length, J gene.

CDR3aa: CASAPDRDSYEQYF
v_gene: TRBV4-3
len: 14
j_gene: TRBJ2-7

CDR3aa: CASSSSPGREATDTQYF
v_gene: TRBV6-2/TRBV6-3
len: 17
j_gene: TRBJ2-3

CDR3aa: CASSPAEGTIYTF
v_gene: TRBV5-1
len: 13
j_gene: TRBJ1-2

CDR3aa: CASSRDRGLYQPQHF
v_gene: TRBV19
len: 15
j_gene: TRBJ1-5

CDR3aa: CASSPSGSGFSEQYF
v_gene: TRBV5-1
len: 15
j_gene: TRBJ2-7

CDR3aa: CATTTGGGNYGYTF
v_gene: TRBV10-3
len: 14
j_gene: TRBJ1-2

CDR3aa: CAILGSRDRGSYEQYF
v_gene: TRBV10-3
len: 16
j_gene: TRBJ2-7

CDR3aa: CASSLFTNSGGAGGYTF
v_gene: TRBV11-2
len: 17
j_gene: TRBJ1-2

CDR3aa: CASSDSPSSFSYEQYF
v_gene: TRBV5-5
len: 16
j_gene: TRBJ2-7

CDR3aa: CASSEPFLAGGTGELYF
v_gene: TRBV6-1
len: 17
j_gene: TRBJ2-7

CDR3aa: CASSQDWQDPSGNTIYF
v_gene: TRBV4-1
len: 17
j_gene: TRBJ1-3

CDR3aa: CASSGAGTGLDEQYF
v_gene: TRBV28
len: 15
j_gene: TRBJ2-7

CDR3aa: CASTGSYEQYF
v_gene: TRBV2
len: 11
j_gene: TRBJ2-7

CDR3aa: CASSIGGNSNQPQHF
v_gene: TRBV19
len: 15
j_gene: TRBJ1-5

CDR3aa: CASSNFEFVETQYF
v_gene: TRBV5-1
len: 14
j_gene: TRBJ2-5

CDR3aa: CASSYPTLRTGYEQYF
v_gene: TRBV6-2/TRBV6-3
len: 16
j_gene: TRBJ2-7

CDR3aa: CASFDRITEAFF
v_gene: TRBV2
len: 12
j_gene: TRBJ1-1

CDR3aa: CASSGGTSQETQYF
v_gene: TRBV9
len: 14
j_gene: TRBJ2-5

CDR3aa: CAWSVGDPQYF
v_gene: TRBV30
len: 11
j_gene: TRBJ2-7

CDR3aa: CASSTGGFSNQPQHF
v_gene: TRBV9
len: 15
j_gene: TRBJ1-5

CDR3aa: CASEKNTGELFF
v_gene: TRBV5-1
len: 12
j_gene: TRBJ2-2

CDR3aa: CASSPGGGRNYEQYF
v_gene: TRBV6-5
len: 15
j_gene: TRBJ2-7